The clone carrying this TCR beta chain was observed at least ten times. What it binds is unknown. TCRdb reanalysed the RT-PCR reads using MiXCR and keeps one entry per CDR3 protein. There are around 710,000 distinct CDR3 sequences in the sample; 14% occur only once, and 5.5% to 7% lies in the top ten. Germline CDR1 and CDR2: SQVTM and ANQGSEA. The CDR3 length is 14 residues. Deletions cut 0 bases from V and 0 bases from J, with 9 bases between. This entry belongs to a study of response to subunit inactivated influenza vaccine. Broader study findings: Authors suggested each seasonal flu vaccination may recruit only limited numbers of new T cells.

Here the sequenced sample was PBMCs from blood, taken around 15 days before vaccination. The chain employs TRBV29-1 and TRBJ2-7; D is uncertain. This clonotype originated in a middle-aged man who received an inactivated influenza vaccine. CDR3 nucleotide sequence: TGCAGCGTTGAAGAACCGGCATCCTCCTACGAGCAGTACTTC. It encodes CSVEEPASSYEQYF.